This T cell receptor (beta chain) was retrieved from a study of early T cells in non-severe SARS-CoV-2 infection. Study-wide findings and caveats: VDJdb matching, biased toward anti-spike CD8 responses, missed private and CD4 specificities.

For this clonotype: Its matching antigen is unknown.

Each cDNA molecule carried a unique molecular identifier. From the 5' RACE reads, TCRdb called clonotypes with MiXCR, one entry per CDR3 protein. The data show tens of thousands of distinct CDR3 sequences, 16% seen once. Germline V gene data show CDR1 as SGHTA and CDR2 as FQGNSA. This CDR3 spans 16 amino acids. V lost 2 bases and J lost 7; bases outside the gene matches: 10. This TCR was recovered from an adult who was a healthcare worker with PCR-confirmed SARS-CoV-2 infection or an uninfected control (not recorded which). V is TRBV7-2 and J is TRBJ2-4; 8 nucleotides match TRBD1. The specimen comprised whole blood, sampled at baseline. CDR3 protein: CASSLWPPRQGNIQYF. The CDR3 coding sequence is TGTGCCAGCAGCTTATGGCCACCGAGACAGGGGAACATTCAGTACTTC.